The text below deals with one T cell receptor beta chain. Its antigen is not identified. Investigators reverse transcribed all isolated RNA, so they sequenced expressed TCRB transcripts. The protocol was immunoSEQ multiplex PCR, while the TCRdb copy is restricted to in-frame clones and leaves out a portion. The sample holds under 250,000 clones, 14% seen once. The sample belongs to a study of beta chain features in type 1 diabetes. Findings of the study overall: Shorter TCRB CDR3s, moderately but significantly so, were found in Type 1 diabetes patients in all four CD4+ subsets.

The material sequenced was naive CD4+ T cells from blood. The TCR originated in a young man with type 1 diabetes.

CDR3 region: CASSWGGGRAGEQFF. The CDR3 bases are TGTGCCAGCAGCTGGGGAGGCGGGAGGGCCGGCGAGCAGTTCTTC. V gene TRBV5-6 combines with J gene TRBJ2-1, with TRBD2 matching 9 bases. This CDR3 region has 15 residues. From germline, CDR1 is SGHDT and CDR2 YYEEEE. The J segment lost 10 bases and the V segment lost 3 bases, leaving 11 bases of the junction unmatched.